Detailed here is one T cell receptor (beta chain). No antigen is known for it. The entry originates in a study of vaccination and CD4 T cells after COVID-19. Noted treatment: approximately 10-day PBMC culture with coronavirus spike peptide pools or control peptides (ViraFEST assay). Germline loops: CDR1 MDHEN, CDR2 SYDVKM. The CDR3 sequence is 11 residues long. The V end was cut by 2 bases, the J end by 6 bases, with 5 bases between. Sequenced with the Oncomine TCR Beta short-read assay was DNA taken from cultured CD4+ T cells. TCRdb independently ran MiXCR on the PCR reads; one entry per CDR3 protein. This table has tens of thousands of distinct CDR3 sequences, 60% to 80% appearing once.

The V and J genes are TRBV28 and TRBJ2-7; D unclear. Source: CD4+ T cells from blood, cultured in vitro, taken after SARS-CoV-2 vaccination. The sequence was collected from a human donor who received a COVID-19 vaccine. The CDR3 is CASSLVGEQYF. The DNA of the CDR3 is TGTGCCAGCAGTTTAGTAGGCGAGCAGTACTTC.